This T cell receptor beta chain was obtained from a study of T cell repertoires in cytomegalovirus infection. The V and J ends lost 3 bases and 0 bases respectively, with 27 bases between them. The V gene's germline CDR1 is DFQATT and CDR2 SNEGSKA (reference sequence). The CDR3 totals 20 residues. This clonotype was found a few times. TCRdb reprocessed the reads with MiXCR, giving one entry per CDR3 protein. This sample carries roughly 640,000 distinct CDR3 sequences, 20% to 25% of them seen once, and the ten largest clones take around 8%. The chain is built from TRBV20-1 and TRBJ2-1; D may be TRBD2 (7 bases). Sequenced input: CD8+ T cells from PBMCs. This receptor was identified in a human donor in good health (CMV status not recorded). Some clones in this sample may be carry-over from other donors' samples. The CDR3 nucleotides read TGCAGTGCTAGGCACCCGGGGGGCCTCACACTTCTTAGCTCCTACAATGAGCAGTTCTTC. Protein sequence: CSARHPGGLTLLSSYNEQFF.